These T cell receptor beta chains were read from a single sample in a study of response to subunit inactivated influenza vaccine. Via MiXCR, TCRdb re-called the RT-PCR reads, giving one row per CDR3 protein. Of about 540,000 distinct CDR3 sequences listed, approximately 20% were seen once; the top ten hold 2.5% to 3.5%. These data were also filed under a second study, of T cells expressing NK-cell markers.

Sequencing used CD4+ T cells sorted from PBMCs, obtained about 13 days after vaccination. The receptors derive from a man aged 50 to 59 who received an inactivated influenza vaccine. Each CDR3 is given with its conserved first and last residue. The D gene is left open where the match is weak. Clone size is not always given. Where it is, it says once, few, many or a class for expanded clones.

>TRBJ2-5|few|TRBV10-3|TRBD2
TGTGCCATCAGTGAGGGCGGGAGAAGGGGTGAGACCCAGTACTTC
CAISEGGRRGETQYF
>TRBJ1-2|.|TRBV11-3|.
TGTGCCAGCAGCTTAGTTCGGGGCTCGGCTGGTGGCTACACCTTC
CASSLVRGSAGGYTF
>TRBJ2-3|.|TRBV4-2|.
TGTGCCAGCAGCCCTAGGCCCAGATCCGACACAGATACGCAGTATTTT
CASSPRPRSDTDTQYF
>TRBJ2-7|.|TRBV29-1|.
TGCAGCGTTGTACAGTTGAACGAGCAGTACTTC
CSVVQLNEQYF
>TRBJ2-7|many|TRBV29-1|.
TGCAGCGTTGATCCAGGGACCTACGAGCAGTACTTC
CSVDPGTYEQYF
>TRBJ2-7|few|TRBV6-1|TRBD2
TGTGCCAGCGAGACTAGCGGGGGGATCAACGAGCAGTACTTC
CASETSGGINEQYF
>TRBJ1-4|.|TRBV18|.
TGTGCCAGCTCACCATCCGTCCCAGGAGTTTCCGAAAAACTGTTTTTT
CASSPSVPGVSEKLFF
>TRBJ2-7|.|TRBV10-3|TRBD2
TGTGCCATCGGGACTAGCGAGATCTACGAGCAGTACTTC
CAIGTSEIYEQYF
>TRBJ1-6|few|TRBV9|.
TGTGCCAGCAGCCCATTAACAGGGTCCCTTTCCAGCCTCCACTTT
CASSPLTGSLSSLHF
>TRBJ2-3|few|TRBV12-3/TRBV12-4|TRBD2
TGTGCCAGCAGAATACTAGCGGCTAGCACAGATACGCAGTATTTT
CASRILAASTDTQYF
>TRBJ2-5|few|TRBV7-2|TRBD2
TGTGCCAGCAAGACTAGCGGGGTTGAGACCCAGTACTTC
CASKTSGVETQYF
>TRBJ2-5|.|TRBV30|TRBD2
TGTGCCTGGAGCCGCGGACTAGCGGGACCTCAAGAGACCCAGTACTTC
CAWSRGLAGPQETQYF
>TRBJ1-4|.|TRBV7-9|TRBD1
TGTGCCAGCAGCTCAACCGGGACAGTTAATGAAAAACTGTTTTTT
CASSSTGTVNEKLFF
>TRBJ1-1|few|TRBV12-3/TRBV12-4|.
TGTGCCAGCAGAGAACAGGGCTCGCCTGAAGCTTTCTTT
CASREQGSPEAFF
>TRBJ2-1|.|TRBV19|TRBD1
TGTGCCAGTAGTATCCGCTGGGCCGGGACAGGGGGCCTCAATAAGCAGTTCTTC
CASSIRWAGTGGLNKQFF
>TRBJ1-1|few|TRBV5-5|.
TGTGCCAGCAGCCTGGTTTTTTCGGGGAACACTGAAGCTTTCTTT
CASSLVFSGNTEAFF
>TRBJ1-5|few|TRBV20-1|.
TGCAGTGCTAGTTATACTTTTGGTCAGCCCCAGCATTTT
CSASYTFGQPQHF